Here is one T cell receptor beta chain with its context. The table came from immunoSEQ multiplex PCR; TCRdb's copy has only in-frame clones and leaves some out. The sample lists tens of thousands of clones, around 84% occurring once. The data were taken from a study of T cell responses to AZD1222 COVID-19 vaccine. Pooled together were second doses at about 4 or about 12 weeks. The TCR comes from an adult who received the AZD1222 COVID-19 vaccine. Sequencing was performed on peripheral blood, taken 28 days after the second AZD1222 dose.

The CDR3 here is CASSALGGDEQFF. The CDR3 coding sequence is TGTGCCAGCAGCGCGCTTGGGGGCGATGAGCAGTTCTTC. The gene calls are TRBV11-3 and TRBJ2-1; D is perhaps TRBD1 (6 bases). The CDR3 extends over 13 amino acids. Germline values: CDR1 SGHNT, CDR2 YENEEA. V lost 5 bases, J lost 8 bases, and 13 bases lay in between.